This T cell receptor (beta chain) was captured by sequencing in a study of cytomegalovirus exposure and HLA in healthy donors. In regard to this clone: Antigen: not known.

V dropped 7 bases and J dropped 0; count of bases not matched to a gene: 3. The CDR3 has 13 residues. The germline gives CDR1 SNHLY, CDR2 FYNNEI. Overall study results and limits: A later analysis found that most CMV-associated TCR beta chains appeared HLA-restricted. The study put 160 or so TCR beta chains on its list as cytomegalovirus-associated.

Vbeta (60) and Jbeta (13) primers were used in the PCR. Generated by immunoSEQ multiplex PCR, the TCRdb table keeps only in-frame clones and is missing some. The table lists approximately 280,000 clones, 80% to 90% of them singletons. The chain couples TRBV2 to TRBJ2-7; 7 bases align to TRBD1. The sample consisted of PBMCs. This receptor was taken from a man aged 35 to 55 in good health and CMV-seropositive. The CDR3, as DNA: TGTGCCAGCAACCGGGACAGCTCCTACGAGCAGTACTTC. This gives the protein CASNRDSSYEQYF.